The present TCR beta chain was sequenced within a study of blood T cells in healthy people across ages. This clonotype was picked up a small number of times. Relative to the germline gene, one junction end is altered; a read error may explain this. PCR was performed a second time for roughly 6 to 12 cycles using a sample-barcoded 5' primer and a J-beta primer mix. In TCRdb, the 5' RACE reads were re-called with MiXCR into one record per CDR3 protein. The sample yields 1 million or so distinct CDR3 sequences, 25% seen once. Germline V gene lookup returns CDR1 LGHDT and CDR2 YNNKEL (reference sequence). This CDR3 contains 12 residues. These data were also reused for a study on T cells of mothers and their children.

The clonotype comes from a girl between 2 and 10 years old in good health. This chain links TRBV3-1 with TRBJ1-2; D may be TRBD1 (6 bases). The specimen was blood. CDR3 sequence (DNA): TGTGCCAGCAGCCACGGGAGGGGGAGAAGGTCCTTC. It encodes CASSHGRGRRSF. Drawing the rest from reference TRBV3-1 and TRBJ1-2, the complete variable domain is DTAVSQTPKYLVTQMGNDKSIKCEQNLGHDTMYWYKQDSKKFLKIMFSYNNKELIINETVPNRFSPKSPDKAHLNLHINSLELGDSAVYFCASSHGRGRRSFGSGTRLTVV.